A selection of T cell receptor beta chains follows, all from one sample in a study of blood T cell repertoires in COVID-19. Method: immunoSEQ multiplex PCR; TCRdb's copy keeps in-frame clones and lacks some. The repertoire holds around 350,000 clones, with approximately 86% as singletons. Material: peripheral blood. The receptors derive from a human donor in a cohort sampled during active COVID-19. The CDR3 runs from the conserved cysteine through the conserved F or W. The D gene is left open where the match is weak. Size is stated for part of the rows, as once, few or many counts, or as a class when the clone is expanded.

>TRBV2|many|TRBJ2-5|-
CASSDRRLEETQYF
TGTGCCAGCAGTGACAGGCGATTAGAAGAGACCCAGTACTTC
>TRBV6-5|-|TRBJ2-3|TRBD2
CASTWTSVADTQYF
TGTGCCAGCACATGGACTAGCGTTGCAGATACGCAGTATTTT
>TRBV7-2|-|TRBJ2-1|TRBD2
CASSSTPRGVFAGDEQFF
TGTGCCAGCAGCTCCACCCCACGGGGGGTCTTTGCTGGTGATGAGCAGTTCTTC
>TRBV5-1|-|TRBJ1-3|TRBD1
CASSSRTGSVFSGNTIYF
TGCGCCAGCAGCTCCCGGACAGGATCCGTGTTCTCTGGAAACACCATATATTTT
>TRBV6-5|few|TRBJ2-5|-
CASRTTIHQETQYF
TGTGCCAGCAGGACTACCATACACCAAGAGACCCAGTACTTC
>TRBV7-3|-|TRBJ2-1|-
CASSLDKGVHNEQFF
TGTGCCAGCAGCTTAGATAAGGGGGTCCACAATGAGCAGTTCTTC
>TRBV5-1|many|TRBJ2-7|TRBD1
CASSFGTGNYEQYF
TGCGCCAGCAGCTTTGGGACAGGGAATTACGAGCAGTACTTC
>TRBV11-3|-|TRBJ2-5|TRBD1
CASSSGQGSEGTETQYF
TGTGCCAGCAGCTCGGGACAGGGGAGTGAAGGGACAGAGACCCAGTACTTC
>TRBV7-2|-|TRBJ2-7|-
CASSLVFVTESYEQYF
TGTGCCAGCAGCTTAGTTTTTGTTACAGAATCCTACGAGCAGTACTTC
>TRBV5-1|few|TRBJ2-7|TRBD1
CASSPRQGAYEQYF
TGCGCCAGCAGCCCCCGACAGGGGGCCTACGAGCAGTACTTC
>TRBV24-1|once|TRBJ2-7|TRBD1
CATSSTGQGWDEQYF
TGTGCCACCAGTTCAACCGGACAGGGTTGGGACGAGCAGTACTTC
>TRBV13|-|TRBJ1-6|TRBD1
CASSLEGALGRPLHF
TGTGCCAGCAGCTTAGAGGGGGCATTGGGGCGTCCCCTCCACTTT
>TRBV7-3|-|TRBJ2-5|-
CASSHAGGQETQYF
TGTGCCAGCAGCCACGCCGGTGGCCAAGAGACCCAGTACTTC
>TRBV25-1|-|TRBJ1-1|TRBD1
CASSIWTGMNTEAFF
TGTGCCAGCAGTATATGGACAGGGATGAACACTGAAGCTTTCTTT
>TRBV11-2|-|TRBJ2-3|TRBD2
CASSFGGGKEITDTQYF
TGTGCCAGCAGCTTCGGGGGGGGCAAAGAGATTACAGATACGCAGTATTTT
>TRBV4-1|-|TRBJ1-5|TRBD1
CASSQPDRGRNQPQHF
TGCGCCAGCAGCCAACCAGACAGGGGACGCAATCAGCCCCAGCATTTT
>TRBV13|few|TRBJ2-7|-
CASSSPDRAEQYF
TGTGCCAGCAGCTCCCCGGACAGAGCCGAGCAGTACTTC
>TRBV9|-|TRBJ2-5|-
CASSDPWEVSPETQYF
TGTGCCAGCAGCGACCCTTGGGAGGTAAGTCCAGAGACCCAGTACTTC
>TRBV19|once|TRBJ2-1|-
CASSITISGTRGEQFF
TGTGCCAGTAGTATAACCATCTCGGGAACTCGGGGTGAGCAGTTCTTC
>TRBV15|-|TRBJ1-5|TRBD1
CATSRDGTGNQPQHF
TGTGCCACCAGCAGAGACGGGACAGGGAATCAGCCCCAGCATTTT
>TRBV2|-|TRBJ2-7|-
CASSESLYEQYF
TGTGCCAGCAGTGAATCTTTGTACGAGCAGTACTTC
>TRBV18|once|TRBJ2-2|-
CASSPSAANTGELFF
TGTGCCAGCTCACCAAGTGCAGCGAACACCGGGGAGCTGTTTTTT
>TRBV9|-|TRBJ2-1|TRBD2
CASSVGLAGMGEQFF
TGTGCCAGCAGCGTCGGTCTAGCGGGGATGGGTGAGCAGTTCTTC
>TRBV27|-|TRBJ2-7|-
CASSFSEGYEQYF
TGTGCCAGCAGTTTTAGCGAGGGCTACGAGCAGTACTTC
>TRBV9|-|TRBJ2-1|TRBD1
CASSVGPSGQVSYNEQFF
TGTGCCAGCAGCGTAGGCCCATCGGGACAGGTCTCCTACAATGAGCAGTTCTTC
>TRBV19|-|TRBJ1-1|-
CASSNQGSEAFF
TGTGCCAGTAGCAACCAGGGGTCTGAAGCTTTCTTT
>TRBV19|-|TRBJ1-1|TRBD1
CASSQLSGTGVAFF
TGTGCCAGTTCCCAACTCTCCGGGACAGGTGTTGCTTTCTTT
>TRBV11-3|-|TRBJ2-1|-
CASSPRTDGEQFF
TGTGCCAGCAGCCCCCGGACAGACGGTGAGCAGTTCTTC
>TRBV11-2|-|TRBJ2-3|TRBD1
CASSSGTASGTDTQYF
TGTGCCAGCAGCTCAGGGACAGCCTCTGGCACAGATACGCAGTATTTT
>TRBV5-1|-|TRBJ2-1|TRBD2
CASSSPLNVYLAGVYNEQFF
TGCGCCAGCAGCTCGCCCCTTAACGTGTACCTAGCGGGAGTCTACAATGAGCAGTTCTTC
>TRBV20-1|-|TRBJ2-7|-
CSASGDTYEQYF
TGCAGTGCTAGTGGAGATACGTACGAGCAGTACTTC
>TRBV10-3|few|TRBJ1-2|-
CAISASTQGGGYTF
TGTGCCATCAGTGCCTCTACTCAGGGAGGAGGCTACACCTTC
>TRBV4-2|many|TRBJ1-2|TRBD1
CASRVGTGNYGYTF
TGTGCCAGCAGAGTCGGGACAGGGAACTATGGCTACACCTTC
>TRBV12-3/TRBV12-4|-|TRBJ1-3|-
CATQSFSGNTIYF
TGTGCCACACAATCCTTCTCTGGAAACACCATATATTTT
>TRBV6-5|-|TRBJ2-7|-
CASMGLSYEQYF
TGTGCCTCCATGGGACTCTCCTACGAGCAGTACTTC
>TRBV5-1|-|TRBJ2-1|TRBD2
CASSRGLAGGPYNEQFF
TGCGCCAGCAGCAGGGGACTAGCGGGAGGACCTTACAATGAGCAGTTCTTC
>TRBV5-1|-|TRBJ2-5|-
CASSREYQETQYF
TGCGCCAGCAGCAGGGAGTACCAAGAGACCCAGTACTTC
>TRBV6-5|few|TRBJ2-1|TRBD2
CASRAREEYNEQFF
TGTGCCAGCAGGGCACGGGAGGAATACAATGAGCAGTTCTTC
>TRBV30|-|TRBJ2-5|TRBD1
CAWSHDRVETQYF
TGTGCCTGGAGTCACGACAGGGTAGAGACCCAGTACTTC
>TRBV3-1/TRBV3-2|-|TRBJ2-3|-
CASSQAGLGSTDTQYF
TGTGCCAGCAGCCAAGCAGGGCTTGGAAGCACAGATACGCAGTATTTT
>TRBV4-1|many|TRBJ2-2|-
CASSQDRAGNTGELFF
TGCGCCAGCAGCCAAGATCGAGCAGGGAACACCGGGGAGCTGTTTTTT
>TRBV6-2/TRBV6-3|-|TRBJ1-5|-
CASSYSKSEYSNQPQHF
TGTGCCAGCAGTTACTCGAAGTCCGAGTATAGCAATCAGCCCCAGCATTTT
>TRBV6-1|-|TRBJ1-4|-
CASSENWAGANEKLFF
TGTGCCAGCAGTGAAAATTGGGCAGGGGCGAATGAAAAACTGTTTTTT
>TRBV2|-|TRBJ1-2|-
CASSALRSQGLGGYTF
TGTGCCAGCAGCGCCCTAAGGAGCCAGGGGCTAGGCGGCTACACCTTC
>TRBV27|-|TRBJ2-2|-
CASIGHSTGELFF
TGTGCCAGCATCGGACATTCCACCGGGGAGCTGTTTTTT
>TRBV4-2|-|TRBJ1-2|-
CASSQDWREVYGYTF
TGTGCCAGCAGCCAAGATTGGCGGGAAGTCTATGGCTACACCTTC
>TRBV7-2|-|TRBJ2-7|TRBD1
CASSSEPSGQGYEQYF
TGTGCCAGCAGCTCAGAACCTTCGGGACAGGGCTACGAGCAGTACTTC